Following are 14 T cell receptor beta chains from one sample sequenced in a study of blood T cell repertoires in COVID-19. Method: immunoSEQ multiplex PCR; TCRdb's copy keeps in-frame clones and lacks some. Found here are more than 95,000 clones, around 89% of them singletons; the top ten hold around 3.7%. Sequencing was performed on peripheral blood. These receptors were collected from a woman aged 60-75 years with acute or convalescent COVID-19.

The CDR3 sequence is CASSLGGIYGYTF. The DNA of the CDR3 is TGTGCCAGCAGTTTGGGGGGGATATATGGCTACACCTTC. V usage is TRBV28 and J usage is TRBJ1-2; TRBD1 might be the D (5 bases). Germline V gene sequence: CDR1 MDHEN, CDR2 SYDVKM. Between the trimmed V and J ends, which lost 3 bases and 5 bases, there was a span of 10 bases. This CDR3 has 13 amino acids.

The V call is TRBV3-1 (or the pseudogene TRBV3-2), the J call TRBJ1-1, with TRBD1 matching over 7 bases. Trimming took 4 bases from V and 3 from J; bases not matched to a gene: 2. Germline V gene sequence: CDR1 LGHDT, CDR2 YNNKEL (reference sequence). This CDR3 comprises 13 residues. The CDR3 region has the DNA TGTGCCAGCAGCCGAACAGGGGACACTGAAGCTTTCTTT. Its translation is CASSRTGDTEAFF.

V and J are TRBV6-1 and TRBJ1-5; no definite D call. Germline V gene data show CDR1 as MNHNS and CDR2 as SASEGT. The CDR3 consists of 16 residues. The ends were cut back, 4 bases at V and 4 bases at J, with 17 bases in the middle. The DNA for the CDR3 is TGTGCCAGCAGTGCTCCCTCGGGGAGGGCTAATCAGCCCCAGCATTTT. This encodes CASSAPSGRANQPQHF.

The V gene is TRBV30, the J gene TRBJ1-2; unclear D gene. Trimming left V 0 bases short and J 4 bases short, with 9 bases between. The CDR3 extends over 13 amino acids. CDR1 and CDR2 from the germline V gene are GTSNPN and SVGIG (reference sequence). The CDR3 sequence: CAWSVSLGYGYTF. CDR3 coding DNA: TGTGCCTGGAGTGTAAGCCTAGGCTATGGCTACACCTTC.

For this clone: The sample holds other DNA sequences that translate to the same CDR3. CDR3 loop: CSASGQGNQPQHF. DNA of the CDR3: TGCAGTGCTAGTGGACAGGGCAATCAGCCCCAGCATTTT. V is TRBV20-1 and J is TRBJ1-5, with 7 positions matching TRBD1. CDR1 is DFQATT, CDR2 SNEGSKA, per germline (reference sequence). The CDR3 consists of 13 residues. With V trimmed by 3 bases and J by 2 bases, 1 base remained unmatched.

This clone was counted a few times. The chain employs TRBV7-3 and TRBJ2-2; D gene ambiguous. The CDR3 has 14 residues. The germline V gene has CDR1 SGHTA and CDR2 FQGTGA. Trimming stripped 5 bases from V and 5 bases from J, with 12 bases between. CDR3 DNA sequence: TGTGCCAGCAGCACCATTCCCGGGACCGGGGAGCTGTTTTTT. Its protein is CASSTIPGTGELFF.

The chain uses TRBV21-1 and TRBJ2-7; TRBD2, the table's D call, was not compared with the DNA. TRBV21-1 has pseudogene status. The CDR3 is 17 amino acids. CDR3 in amino acids: CASSKGTEGDLSYEQYV. DNA of the CDR3: TGTGCCAGCAGCAAAGGCACGGAGGGAGATTTATCCTACGAGCAGTACGTC.

This clone was seen only once. This chain joins TRBV28 and TRBJ1-5, with a possible D match to TRBD1 (6 bases). The CDR3 covers 13 residues. Germline V gene data show CDR1 as MDHEN and CDR2 as SYDVKM. V gave up 6 bases and J gave up 6 bases, with 12 bases separating them. CDR3 protein: CASRITGTQPQHF. The CDR3 nucleotides read TGTGCCAGCAGAATAACAGGGACTCAGCCCCAGCATTTT.

V is TRBV6-5 and J is TRBJ1-2; 7 bases line up with TRBD1. The junction had 12 bases not matched to a gene; V was cut back by 6 bases and J by 8 bases. This CDR3 has 14 residues. Per germline, CDR1 MNHEY and CDR2 SVGAGI. The CDR3 sequence is CASSSAGTVIGYTF. CDR3 DNA: TGTGCCAGCAGCTCAGCCGGGACAGTCATCGGCTACACCTTC.

The chain joins TRBV2 to TRBJ1-2, with 7 bases that match TRBD1. This CDR3 comprises 13 residues. The ends lost 6 bases at V and 8 bases at J; junction bases unmatched: 9. CDR1 is SNHLY, CDR2 FYNNEI, per germline. The CDR3 region has the DNA TGTGCCAGCAGGGGACAGTCCCCTGGGGGCTACACCTTC. It is translated as CASRGQSPGGYTF.

The chain is built from TRBV25-1 and TRBJ2-1; 7 bases agree with TRBD1. This CDR3 is built from 14 residues. J was trimmed by 8 bases and V by 3 bases; bases with no gene match: 7. CDR1 is MGHDK, CDR2 SYGVNS, per germline. This chain's CDR3 is CASSDLGQLDEQFF. The CDR3 nucleotides read TGTGCCAGCAGTGACCTGGGACAGTTGGATGAGCAGTTCTTC.

The chain recombines TRBV6-5 with TRBJ1-1, with D possibly being TRBD1 (6 bases). Trimming took 4 bases from V and 6 from J, leaving 15 bases between them. Germline CDR1 reads MNHEY; CDR2 reads SVGAGI. There are 14 residues in the CDR3. The CDR3 coding sequence is TGTGCCAGCAGTTTGAGACAGGCGGCGGCTGAAGCTTTCTTT. Translating it yields CASSLRQAAAEAFF.

The chain has TRBV7-2 and TRBJ1-2; 7 bases line up with TRBD1. Trimming cost V 3 bases and J 3 bases; bases outside gene matches: 1. Germline V CDR1 and CDR2: SGHTA, FQGNSA. This CDR3 region has 13 residues. The chain's CDR3 is CASSFGQDYGYTF. The CDR3 DNA follows: TGTGCCAGCAGCTTCGGACAGGACTATGGCTACACCTTC.

The chain employs TRBV6-1 and TRBJ2-1, with 9 bases aligning to TRBD2. V shed 2 bases and J 3 bases; nucleotides not matched to a gene: 5. The germline V gene encodes CDR1 MNHNS and CDR2 SASEGT. The CDR3 contains 16 residues. This chain's CDR3 is CASSERLAGYYNEQFF. CDR3 sequence (DNA): TGTGCCAGCAGTGAACGGCTAGCGGGATACTACAATGAGCAGTTCTTC.